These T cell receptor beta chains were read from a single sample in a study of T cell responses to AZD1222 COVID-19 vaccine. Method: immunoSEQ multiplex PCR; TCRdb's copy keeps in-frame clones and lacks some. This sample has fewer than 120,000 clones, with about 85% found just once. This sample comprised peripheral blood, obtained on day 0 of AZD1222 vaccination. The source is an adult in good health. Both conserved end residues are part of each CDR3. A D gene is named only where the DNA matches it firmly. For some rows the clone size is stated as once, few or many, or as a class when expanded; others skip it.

CASSLDSAYGYTF	TGTGCCAGCAGCTTGGACAGTGCCTATGGCTACACCTTC	-	TRBV7-8	TRBJ1-2	-
CASSGRGTLNTEAFF	TGTGCCAGCAGCGGCAGGGGGACCCTGAACACTGAAGCTTTCTTT	-	TRBV5-4	TRBJ1-1	TRBD1
CASSDEGRNVLNIQYF	TGCGCCAGCAGTGATGAAGGACGGAACGTCTTAAACATTCAGTACTTC	-	TRBV10-2	TRBJ2-4	-
CASSPRLGELFF	TGCGCCAGCAGTCCAAGACTCGGGGAGCTGTTTTTT	few	TRBV10-1	TRBJ2-2	-
CASSYHPQPQHF	TGTGCCAGCAGTTACCATCCTCAGCCCCAGCATTTT	-	TRBV6-2/TRBV6-3	TRBJ1-5	-
CASRDDRGSGYEQYF	TGCGCCAGCAGGGATGACAGGGGCTCGGGTTACGAGCAGTACTTC	-	TRBV5-1	TRBJ2-7	TRBD1
CASGGIAYEQYF	TGTGCCAGCGGAGGGATTGCCTACGAGCAGTACTTC	-	TRBV27	TRBJ2-7	-
CASSWASFPQETQYF	TGTGCCAGCAGCTGGGCGAGCTTTCCCCAAGAGACCCAGTACTTC	-	TRBV7-6	TRBJ2-5	-
CASSVAQGAETQYF	TGTGCCAGCAGCGTAGCCCAGGGTGCAGAGACCCAGTACTTC	once	TRBV9	TRBJ2-5	-
CASLTAVYGYTF	TGTGCCAGCCTGACAGCCGTCTATGGCTACACCTTC	-	TRBV19	TRBJ1-2	-
CATSDNPGLAGGETQYF	TGTGCCACCAGTGATAACCCGGGACTAGCGGGAGGAGAGACCCAGTACTTC	-	TRBV24-1	TRBJ2-5	TRBD2
CASSPGQEETQYF	TGTGCCAGCAGCCCAGGACAGGAAGAGACCCAGTACTTC	-	TRBV14	TRBJ2-5	TRBD1
CASRSSGGAMNTEAFF	TGTGCCAGCAGGTCGTCAGGGGGCGCGATGAACACTGAAGCTTTCTTT	once	TRBV3-1/TRBV3-2	TRBJ1-1	TRBD1
CASRLGSPLHF	TGTGCCAGCAGGTTGGGTTCACCCCTCCACTTT	-	TRBV12-3/TRBV12-4	TRBJ1-6	-
CSVQEGGGNQPQHF	TGCAGCGTTCAGGAGGGGGGAGGCAATCAGCCCCAGCATTTT	-	TRBV29-1	TRBJ1-5	-
CASSSGRQYEQYF	TGTGCCAGCAGCTCCGGACGGCAGTACGAGCAGTACTTC	-	TRBV7-6	TRBJ2-7	-
CASSFGPMKTGNHGGYTF	TGTGCCAGCAGCTTCGGACCCATGAAGACAGGGAATCATGGCGGCTACACCTTC	-	TRBV5-5	TRBJ1-2	TRBD1
CASSPQIDPNTEAFF	TGTGCCAGCAGCCCTCAAATAGATCCGAACACTGAAGCTTTCTTT	-	TRBV7-9	TRBJ1-1	-
CATGTANSNQPQHF	TGTGCCACAGGGACAGCTAATAGCAATCAGCCCCAGCATTTT	-	TRBV10-3	TRBJ1-5	TRBD1
CASSSQKGKTGKNIQYF	TGTGCCAGCAGCTCTCAAAAGGGCAAAACGGGGAAAAACATTCAGTACTTC	-	TRBV21-1	TRBJ2-4	-
CASSGGSHSNQPQHF	TGTGCCAGCAGCGGTGGCAGTCATAGCAATCAGCCCCAGCATTTT	-	TRBV5-6	TRBJ1-5	-
CASSFEDYGYTF	TGCGCCAGCAGCTTTGAGGACTATGGCTACACCTTC	-	TRBV5-1	TRBJ1-2	-
CASSRSWTGGRNTIYF	TGTGCCAGCAGCCGCTCATGGACAGGGGGTAGAAACACCATATATTTT	-	TRBV14	TRBJ1-3	TRBD1
CASEGDSGNTIYF	TGTGCCAGCGAGGGGGATTCCGGAAACACCATATATTTT	-	TRBV6-5	TRBJ1-3	-
CASSPGREDGELFF	TGTGCCAGCAGCCCCGGCCGGGAAGACGGGGAGCTGTTTTTT	-	TRBV2	TRBJ2-2	-
CASRQGSSYNSPLHF	TGTGCCAGCAGACAGGGGAGCTCCTATAATTCACCCCTCCACTTT	-	TRBV6-4	TRBJ1-6	TRBD1
CASSIRDRSAVAFF	TGTGCCAGTAGTATCAGGGACCGATCCGCGGTCGCTTTCTTT	-	TRBV19	TRBJ1-1	-